The T cell receptor beta chain described here comes from a study of shared clonotypes between healthy human individuals. Method: immunoSEQ multiplex PCR; TCRdb's copy keeps in-frame clones and lacks some. Among roughly 200,000 clones, 66% were seen once, and the ten largest hold about 10%. This clone has more than one count but fewer than ten. This receptor was identified in a man aged 25 to 40 in good health. The material sequenced was memory CD4+ T cells sorted from blood. Subset here: CD45RA-negative fraction.

This CDR3 reads CASSLVEGAVTEAFF. The CDR3, as DNA: TGTGCCAGCAGCTTGGTGGAGGGGGCAGTGACTGAAGCTTTCTTT. The gene calls are TRBV5-5 and TRBJ1-1, with 7 bases fitting TRBD1. Trimming took 0 bases from V and 5 from J; bases not matched to a gene: 7. CDR3 size: 15 residues. Germline V gene data show CDR1 as SGHKS and CDR2 as YYEKEE (reference sequence).